This T cell receptor beta chain was profiled in a study of shared clonotypes between healthy human individuals. Overall study: A couple of women and a few men aged 18 to 49 served as donors. Study-level findings and limits: Among the subsets, naive ones generally showed larger estimated richness than memory ones.

Comments on this clone: Its specificity is unknown.

The repertoire was sequenced with immunoSEQ multiplex PCR; TCRdb's copy has only in-frame clones and lacks some. This table has about 2 million clones, 90% to 95% appearing once. Healthy and HIV-negative, the adult donors had no recent acute infections or vaccinations. The investigators split CD4+ cells into a CD45RA+ naive subset and a CD45RA-negative memory subset. Germline CDR1 is MNHNS and CDR2 is SASEGT. The ends lost 4 bases at V and 5 bases at J; junction bases unmatched: 3. CDR3 size: 13 residues. This TCR was sampled from a man younger than 35 in good health. Sequencing was carried out using naive CD4+ T cells sorted from blood. Subset noted: CD45RA+ positively selected. The chain is built from TRBV6-1 and TRBJ2-7, with 9 bases that match TRBD1. CDR3 sequence: CASSVTGGNEQYF. In DNA, the CDR3 is TGTGCCAGCAGTGTGACAGGGGGAAACGAGCAGTACTTC.